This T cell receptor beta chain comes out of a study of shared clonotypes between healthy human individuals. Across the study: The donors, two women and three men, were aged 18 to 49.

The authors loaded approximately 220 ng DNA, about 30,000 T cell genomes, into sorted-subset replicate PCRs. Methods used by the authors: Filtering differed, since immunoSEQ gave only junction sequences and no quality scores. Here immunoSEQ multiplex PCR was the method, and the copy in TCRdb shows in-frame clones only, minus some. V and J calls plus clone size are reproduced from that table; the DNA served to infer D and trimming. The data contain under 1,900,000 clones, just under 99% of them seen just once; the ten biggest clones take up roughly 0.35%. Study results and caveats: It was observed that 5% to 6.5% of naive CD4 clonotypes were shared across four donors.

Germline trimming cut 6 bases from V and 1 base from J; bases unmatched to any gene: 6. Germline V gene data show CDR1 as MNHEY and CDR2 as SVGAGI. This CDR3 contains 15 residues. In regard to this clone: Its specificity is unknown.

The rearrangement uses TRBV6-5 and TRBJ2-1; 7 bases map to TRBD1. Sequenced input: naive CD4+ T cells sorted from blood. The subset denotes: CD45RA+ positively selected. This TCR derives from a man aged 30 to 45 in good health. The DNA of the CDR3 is TGTGCCAGCAGAGACAGGGTGAAGTCCTACAATGAGCAGTTCTTC. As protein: CASRDRVKSYNEQFF.